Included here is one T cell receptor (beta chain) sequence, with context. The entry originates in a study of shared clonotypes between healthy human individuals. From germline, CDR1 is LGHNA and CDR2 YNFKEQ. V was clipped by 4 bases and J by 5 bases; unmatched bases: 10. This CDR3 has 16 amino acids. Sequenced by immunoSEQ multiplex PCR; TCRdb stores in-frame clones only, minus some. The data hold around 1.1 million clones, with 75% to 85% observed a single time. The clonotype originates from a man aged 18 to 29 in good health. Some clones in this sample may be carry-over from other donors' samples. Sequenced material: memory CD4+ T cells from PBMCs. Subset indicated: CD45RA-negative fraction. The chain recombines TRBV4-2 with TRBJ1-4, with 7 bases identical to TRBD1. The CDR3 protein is CASSLKGAGGNEKLFF. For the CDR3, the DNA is TGTGCCAGCAGCCTAAAAGGGGCAGGGGGAAATGAAAAACTGTTTTTT.